This T cell receptor (beta chain) was captured in a study of beta chain features in type 1 diabetes. About the study: Taken together, all samples contributed some 100 million examined sorted cells.

This clone was seen only a few times. Relative to the germline gene, one junction end is altered; a read error may explain this. The whole isolated RNA underwent reverse transcription, so sequencing captured expressed TCRB transcripts. Method: immunoSEQ multiplex PCR; TCRdb's copy keeps in-frame clones and lacks some. The table records around 340,000 clones, 6.5% to 10% of them present only once. This CDR3 has 16 amino acids. Germline V gene sequence: CDR1 MGHRA, CDR2 YSYEKL. The specimen was central memory CD4+ T cells from blood. This TCR came from a woman aged 18-30 years in good health. The chain joins TRBV4-1 to TRBJ1-2, with D possibly TRBD1 on 6 matching bases. The CDR3 DNA is TGTGCCAGCAGCCAAGATCTTAGGGGGGGCCGATATGGCTACACCTTC. Encoded protein: CASSQDLRGGRYGYTF.